This T cell receptor (beta chain) was retrieved from a study of T cell clones after liver transplantation. Study context: HCV positivity affected three of eight recipients; the rest lacked autoimmune or viral indications. Study findings and constraints: Donor-reactive sequences fell more than third party-reactive ones, suggesting partial deletion. These preliminary findings come from unstandardized post-transplant sampling times.

Comment on this clone: The antigen is undetermined.

TCRdb keeps only in-frame clones here, not all; method: immunoSEQ multiplex PCR. Of about 76,000 clones in the sample, over 65% were seen once. Germline CDR1 is LNHDA and CDR2 is SQIVND (reference sequence). Trimming removed 4 bases at V and 2 bases at J, with 15 bases between. The CDR3 has 15 residues. The specimen was CD4+ T cells from blood, collected at the 22-month timepoint. The genes are TRBV19 and TRBJ2-7; D ambiguous. The sequence derives from a human patient who received a liver transplant. T cells may partly derive from the graft donor. The chain's CDR3 is CASSTGLSWAYEQYF. CDR3 DNA sequence: TGTGCCAGTAGTACGGGTCTGAGCTGGGCCTACGAGCAGTACTTC.